The 18 T cell receptor beta chains below all came from one sample that was sequenced in a study of blood T cell repertoires in COVID-19. TCRdb's copy holds only in-frame clones and misses some; the assay was immunoSEQ multiplex PCR. The table records about 210,000 clones, 80% to 90% of them present only once. Sequences were obtained from peripheral blood. These receptors originate from a man between 45 and 60 years old with active or convalescent COVID-19.

The V and J genes are TRBV3-1 (or the pseudogene TRBV3-2) and TRBJ1-2; no firm D call. Germline loops: CDR1 LGHDT, CDR2 YNNKEL (reference sequence). With 4 bases removed from V and 0 bases from J, the gap between germline ends came to 9 bases. The CDR3 is 14 residues long. The DNA for the CDR3 is TGTGCCAGCAGCCCCCGTGAGACTAACTATGGCTACACCTTC. This encodes CASSPRETNYGYTF.

V is TRBV2 and J is TRBJ1-2; D is perhaps TRBD1 (6 bases). This CDR3 region has 14 residues. The ends were cut back, 5 bases at V and 5 bases at J, with 15 bases in the middle. Germline V CDR1 and CDR2: SNHLY, FYNNEI. The CDR3 sequence is CASSSRTGTYGYTF. The CDR3 DNA is TGTGCCAGCAGTTCACGGACCGGGACATATGGCTACACCTTC. The full variable domain, its missing parts supplied by reference TRBV2 and TRBJ1-2, is EPEVTQTPSHQVTQMGQEVILRCVPISNHLYFYWYRQILGQKVEFLVSFYNNEISEKSEIFDDQFSVERPDGSNFTLKIRSTKLEDSAMYFCASSSRTGTYGYTFGSGTRLTVV.

The CDR3 here is CASSYETGGTEAFF. The CDR3, as DNA: TGTGCCAGCAGTTACGAGACAGGGGGAACTGAAGCTTTCTTT. V gene TRBV6-5 combines with J gene TRBJ1-1, with 9 nucleotides matching TRBD1. Germline trimming cut 2 bases from V and 5 bases from J; bases unmatched to any gene: 3. CDR3 size: 14 residues. Germline CDR1 reads MNHEY; CDR2 reads SVGAGI.

In this sample, this clone turned up once. V is TRBV19 and J is TRBJ2-5; the D gene is possibly TRBD1 (7 bases). The germline V gene encodes CDR1 LNHDA and CDR2 SQIVND (reference sequence). The CDR3 runs 15 residues. Between the trimmed V and J ends, which lost 4 bases and 2 bases, there was a span of 14 bases. The CDR3 nucleotides are TGTGCCAGTAGTACCGGGGGACAGATACAAGAGACCCAGTACTTC. Translation: CASSTGGQIQETQYF.

This sequence joins TRBV7-3 and TRBJ2-3, with 8 bases identical to TRBD1. There are 15 residues in the CDR3. Germline CDR1 is SGHTA and CDR2 is FQGTGA. Trimming cost V 2 bases and J 5 bases; bases outside gene matches: 6. The CDR3 is CASSLGDRWEDTQYF. In nucleotides, the CDR3 is TGTGCCAGCAGCTTAGGGGACAGGTGGGAAGATACGCAGTATTTT.

V and J are TRBV6-5 and TRBJ1-1; 7 nucleotides align to TRBD1. The CDR3 is made up of 13 amino acids. CDR1 is MNHEY, CDR2 SVGAGI, per germline. J gave up 0 bases and V 6 bases, and 1 base lay outside the gene matches. The chain's CDR3 is CASRTGMNTEAFF. CDR3 sequence (DNA): TGTGCCAGCAGGACAGGGATGAACACTGAAGCTTTCTTT.

This chain connects TRBV5-3 to TRBJ1-1; D remains unclear. TRBV5-3 is labeled an ORF, and its function is uncertain. Between the trimmed V and J ends, which lost 4 bases and 5 bases, there was a span of 15 bases. The CDR3 has 14 residues. The CDR3 is CARSPCRGRTEAFF. Here the CDR3 DNA reads TGTGCCAGAAGCCCCTGCCGGGGTCGAACTGAAGCTTTCTTT.

This clone occurred a few times. V is TRBV10-3 and J is TRBJ1-6, with TRBD1 matching 8 bases. The junction had 10 bases not matched to a gene; V was cut back by 6 bases and J by 9 bases. The CDR3 spans 15 residues. Germline CDR1 and CDR2: ENHRY and SYGVKD. CDR3 bases: TGTGCCATCAGATCTACGGGACAGGACTCTTCACCCCTCCACTTT. Translation: CAIRSTGQDSSPLHF.

The chain uses TRBV7-6 and TRBJ2-7; 14 bases are a match to TRBD2. The CDR3 runs to 19 residues. J was trimmed by 1 base and V by 4 bases; bases with no gene match: 12. CDR1 is SGHVS, CDR2 FNYEAQ, per germline. The CDR3 DNA is TGTGCCAGCAGCTCTAAGGGACTAGCGGGAGACGGGCCGTCCTACGAGCAGTACTTC. Translating it yields CASSSKGLAGDGPSYEQYF.

This clone has just one count. Here the CDR3 DNA reads TGTGCCAGTAGTACCCGGACAGGATACGAGCAGTACTTC. Amino acids: CASSTRTGYEQYF. The V call is TRBV19, the J call TRBJ2-7; 7 positions agree with TRBD1. The V gene end was trimmed by 4 bases and the J gene end by 4 bases; junction bases not matched to a gene: 4. This CDR3 has 13 residues. The germline V gene has CDR1 LNHDA and CDR2 SQIVND (reference sequence).

This rearrangement joins TRBV7-8 to TRBJ2-1; TRBD2 matches 9 bases. With V trimmed by 0 bases and J by 5 bases, 14 bases remained unmatched. The CDR3 is made up of 19 amino acids. CDR1 is SGHVS, CDR2 FQNEAQ, per germline. CDR3 bases: TGTGCCAGCAGCTTAGCGCGGGGTGTGCGGGAGGGTATCCACAATGAGCAGTTCTTC. Protein: CASSLARGVREGIHNEQFF.

The gene calls are TRBV18 and TRBJ2-1; no clear D. The V gene's germline CDR1 is KGHSH and CDR2 LQKENI. This CDR3 has 14 residues. V lost 3 bases and J lost 14, with 20 bases in between. CDR3 in amino acids: CASSPSIHGAVKFF. In nucleotides, the CDR3 is TGTGCCAGCTCACCCTCAATACACGGAGCCGTTAAGTTCTTC.

V usage is TRBV4-2 and J usage is TRBJ2-1, with D possibly TRBD2 on 5 matching bases. Germline CDR1 reads LGHNA; CDR2 reads YNFKEQ. V was pared by 4 bases and J by 3 bases, with 19 bases between. CDR3 size: 17 residues. The CDR3 reads CASSPFSARASYNEQFF. CDR3 sequence (DNA): TGTGCCAGCAGCCCGTTCTCAGCGAGGGCCAGCTACAATGAGCAGTTCTTC.

This clone came up once. Other nucleotide sequences from this sample produce the same CDR3. This rearrangement joins TRBV29-1 to TRBJ1-2, with 9 bases that match TRBD1. The germline CDR1 and CDR2 sequences are SQVTM and ANQGSEA. The CDR3 loop spans 13 amino acids. Unmatched junction bases numbered 4, after V lost 6 bases and J lost 2 bases. CDR3 residues: CSVGTGSNYGYTF. The CDR3 region has the DNA TGCAGCGTCGGGACAGGGTCCAACTATGGCTACACCTTC. The full variable domain, completed using reference TRBV29-1 and TRBJ1-2, is SAVISQKPSRDICQRGTSLTIQCQVDSQVTMMFWYRQQPGQSLTLIATANQGSEATYESGFVIDKFPISRPNLTFSTLTVSNMSPEDSSIYLCSVGTGSNYGYTFGSGTRLTVV.

The rearrangement links TRBV5-6 to TRBJ1-6, with D possibly matching TRBD1 (5 bases). The CDR3 has 15 residues. In germline, CDR1 is SGHDT, CDR2 YYEEEE. Trimming stripped 1 base from V and 8 bases from J, with 13 bases between. CDR3 region: CASSLYTGGDSPLHF. The CDR3 DNA sequence: TGTGCCAGCAGCTTGTACACAGGTGGGGATTCACCCCTCCACTTT.

Written as DNA, the CDR3 is TGTGCCAGCAGTTTCCTAAGCGGGAGGGCCCGCGAGCAGTACTTC. Protein sequence: CASSFLSGRAREQYF. The chain is built from TRBV28 and TRBJ2-7, with 10 bases that match TRBD2. The CDR3 covers 15 residues. V gave up 3 bases and J gave up 6 bases; unmatched junction bases: 8. Germline loops: CDR1 MDHEN, CDR2 SYDVKM.

As for this clone: One end of the junction fails to match germline, which may point to a read error. This chain uses TRBV6-5 with TRBJ1-2, with a tentative D call TRBD1 (6 bases). From germline, CDR1 is MNHEY and CDR2 SVGAGI. The CDR3 loop spans 16 amino acids. The CDR3 is CASSSDRPTSLYRYTF. The CDR3 nucleotides read TGTGCCAGCAGTTCCGACAGGCCCACCTCCCTCTATCGCTACACCTTC.

This clone is a singleton in its sample. The chain links TRBV27 to TRBJ2-1; D is ambiguous. Trimming removed 3 bases from V and 10 bases from J, with 13 bases in between. Germline lookup yields CDR1 MNHEY and CDR2 SMNVEV (reference sequence). The CDR3 length is 13 residues. This CDR3 is CASSFPQEREQFF. In DNA form, the CDR3 reads TGTGCCAGCAGTTTCCCCCAGGAAAGAGAGCAGTTCTTC.